This TCR beta chain originates from a study of T cell responses to AZD1222 COVID-19 vaccine. This CDR3 region has 15 residues. The germline V and J ends were trimmed by 6 bases and 0 bases, with 12 bases remaining between them. From germline, CDR1 is SGHVS and CDR2 FQNEAQ. Points from the study as a whole: Sampled repertoires all dated from after the peak T cell response. White British people made up most donors, females outnumbered males, and clonal diversity was possibly underestimated. AZD1222 recipients seropositive at baseline numbered only five or six.

The protocol was immunoSEQ multiplex PCR, while the TCRdb copy is restricted to in-frame clones and leaves out a portion. The sample has 130,000 or so clones, about 89% seen once; the top ten hold around a tenth. Notes on this clone: Its antigen remains unidentified.

Doses given second, at about 4 or about 12 weeks, were pooled. The chain links TRBV7-8 to TRBJ1-3; a weak D match, TRBD1 (5 bases). The source was peripheral blood, collected 28 days after the second AZD1222 dose. The TCR comes from an adult who received the AZD1222 COVID-19 vaccine. The CDR3 loop reads CASRSGLFSGNTIYF. In DNA form, the CDR3 reads TGTGCCAGCAGATCGGGACTGTTCTCTGGAAACACCATATATTTT. Together with reference TRBV7-8 and TRBJ1-3, the CDR3 gives the full variable domain: GAGVSQSPRYKVAKRGQDVALRCDPISGHVSLFWYQQALGQGPEFLTYFQNEAQLDKSGLPSDRFFAERPEGSVSTLKIQRTQQEDSAVYLCASRSGLFSGNTIYFGEGSWLTVV.